This T cell receptor (beta chain) appears in the sequencing data of a study of T cells in localized non-small cell lung cancer. Study findings and constraints: In adjacent lung appeared a median approximately 61 of the top 100 tumor clones. It was uninvolved adjacent lung that showed the highest T cell clonality, exceeding tumor.

On this clone: Its antigen is unidentified.

The CDR3 extends over 16 amino acids. The V gene end was trimmed by 0 bases and the J gene end by 3 bases; junction bases not matched to a gene: 5. Germline V gives CDR1 MGHRA, CDR2 YSYEKL. This table comes from immunoSEQ multiplex PCR, and its TCRdb copy is limited to in-frame clones, with some not included. Of under 35,000 clones in the sample, 80% are singletons; the top ten hold approximately 16%. V and J are TRBV4-1 and TRBJ2-7; 10 bases are a match to TRBD1. This receptor was taken from a male donor aged 60 or over with stage III squamous cell lung carcinoma. Sequencing was performed on peripheral blood, taken before any cancer treatment. This CDR3 is CASSQDPGTGVYEQYF. In nucleotides, the CDR3 is TGCGCCAGCAGCCAAGATCCCGGGACAGGGGTCTACGAGCAGTACTTC.